The TCR beta chain under discussion was sequenced for a study of regulatory T cells in long-lasting Graves disease. This clonotype was picked up many times. Time point here: newly diagnosed GD, antithyroid drugs for less than 3 months. The TCR library was made from RNA extracted from PBMCs. Investigators prepared the TCR beta libraries by applying iRepertoire HTBI primers and Arm-PCR of CDR3 regions. TCRdb reprocessed the multiplex PCR reads via MiXCR and lists one record per CDR3 protein. The sample records about 540,000 distinct CDR3 sequences, roughly 13% being singletons. Trimming cost V 4 bases and J 4 bases, with 20 bases left between them. Germline-derived CDR1 and CDR2 are MNHNS and SASEGT. CDR3 length: 17 amino acids. This same sample was also part of a study on T cells in Graves' hyperthyroidism and ophthalmopathy.

The chain couples TRBV6-1 to TRBJ2-1, with D unresolved. This TCR came from a man younger than 40 with Graves disease. Specimen: peripheral blood mononuclear cells (PBMCs), collected at new diagnosis, from a patient treated with antithyroid drugs. Here the CDR3 reads CASSAKELGAPYNEQFF. Here the CDR3 DNA reads TGTGCCAGCAGTGCCAAGGAATTAGGAGCCCCGTACAATGAGCAGTTCTTC.